These 18 T cell receptor beta chains share one sample of origin, sequenced in a study of cytomegalovirus exposure and HLA in healthy donors. It was with 60 Vbeta and 13 Jbeta primers that the PCR ran. Only in-frame clones appear in the TCRdb table, and some are missing; sequencing was by immunoSEQ multiplex PCR. The sample has 120,000 or so clones, about two thirds seen once. Sequenced sample: PBMCs. Receptors were obtained from a man younger than 45 in good health and CMV-seronegative.

The V gene is TRBV19, the J gene TRBJ2-3, with 7 bases identical to TRBD2. The CDR3 covers 15 residues. V trimming: 3 bases; J trimming: 4 bases; junction bases outside the gene matches: 7. Germline V gene sequence: CDR1 LNHDA, CDR2 SQIVND (reference sequence). CDR3: CASSIGTIEADTQYF. CDR3 bases: TGTGCCAGTAGTATCGGGACTATAGAAGCAGATACGCAGTATTTT.

This clone was counted only a few times. DNA for the CDR3: TGTGCCTGGAGTGTACAAATGGTCGATGGCTACACCTTC. Protein: CAWSVQMVDGYTF. The chain employs TRBV30 and TRBJ1-2; D remains unclear. This CDR3 spans 13 amino acids. Per the germline V gene, CDR1 is GTSNPN and CDR2 is SVGIG (reference sequence). V gave up 0 bases and J gave up 6 bases, with 11 bases separating them.

V and J are TRBV7-7 and TRBJ2-7, with 7 bases aligning to TRBD1. V gave up 5 bases and J gave up 2 bases; unmatched junction bases: 6. This CDR3 spans 14 amino acids. The V gene's germline CDR1 is SSHAT and CDR2 FNYEAQ (reference sequence). For the CDR3, the DNA is TGTGCCAGCAGCGAACGACAGGGACCCTACGAGCAGTACTTC. This codes for CASSERQGPYEQYF.

The chain combines TRBV7-8 with TRBJ2-3, with 10 bases matching TRBD2. The germline V gene encodes CDR1 SGHVS and CDR2 FQNEAQ. CDR3 size: 16 residues. Trimming cost V 2 bases and J 1 base; bases outside gene matches: 3. The CDR3 loop reads CASSLSGGAGTDTQYF. The CDR3 coding sequence is TGTGCCAGCAGCTTAAGCGGGGGGGCAGGCACAGATACGCAGTATTTT.

The rearrangement links TRBV6-5 to TRBJ2-7; 7 bases line up with TRBD2. The CDR3 is made up of 12 amino acids. The V segment lost 5 bases and the J segment 2 bases; nucleotides outside the gene matches: 0. Germline-derived CDR1 and CDR2 are MNHEY and SVGAGI. CDR3 region: CASSRGAYEQYF. The CDR3 nucleotides are TGTGCCAGCAGTCGGGGGGCCTACGAGCAGTACTTC.

This sequence joins TRBV14 and TRBJ2-3; D is perhaps TRBD2 (5 bases). Germline lookup yields CDR1 SGHDN and CDR2 FVKESK. This CDR3 has 14 residues. V gave up 1 base and J gave up 2 bases, with 7 bases separating them. The CDR3 DNA reads TGTGCCAGCAGCCAAGCAGACTACACAGATACGCAGTATTTT. Amino acids: CASSQADYTDTQYF.

This rearrangement joins TRBV5-6 to TRBJ1-5; maybe TRBD1 (5 bases). The CDR3 extends over 15 amino acids. With 5 bases removed from V and 2 bases from J, the gap between germline ends came to 14 bases. Germline assignment: CDR1 SGHDT and CDR2 YYEEEE. CDR3 in DNA: TGTGCCAGCAGTCCGCGGGGCCTAGGCAATCAGCCCCAGCATTTT. It specifies CASSPRGLGNQPQHF.

The rearrangement joins TRBV9 to TRBJ2-5; TRBD1 agrees at 8 bases. The germline CDR1 and CDR2 sequences are SGDLS and YYNGEE. Trimming removed 0 bases from V and 5 bases from J; junction bases left unmatched: 6. The CDR3 sequence is 15 residues long. CDR3 DNA: TGTGCCAGCAGCGTAGAAGGACAGGGTGGGGAGACCCAGTACTTC. Translation gives CASSVEGQGGETQYF. The entire variable domain, with the rest obtained from reference TRBV9 and TRBJ2-5, is as follows: DSGVTQTPKHLITATGQRVTLRCSPRSGDLSVYWYQQSLDQGLQFLIQYYNGEERAKGNILERFSAQQFPDLHSELNLSSLELGDSALYFCASSVEGQGGETQYFGPGTRLLVL.

The chain is built from TRBV7-9 and TRBJ2-5; possible D gene TRBD2, 7 bases. V was cut by 5 bases and J by 5 bases, with 15 bases left in between. Germline CDR1 reads SEHNR; CDR2 reads FQNEAQ (reference sequence). CDR3 length: 14 residues. CDR3 residues: CASSRGGGVETQYF. DNA for the CDR3: TGTGCCAGCAGCCGAGGGGGAGGGGTGGAGACCCAGTACTTC.

The V and J genes are TRBV2 and TRBJ2-5, with a possible D match to TRBD2 (5 bases). The J call may be mistaken, given a closer DNA end match to TRBJ2-7. Germline V CDR1 and CDR2: SNHLY, FYNNEI. The CDR3 sequence is 12 residues long. The CDR3 spells CASVEATYEQYF. In nucleotides, the CDR3 is TGTGCCAGCGTGGAGGCTACCTACGAGCAGTACTTC.

The genes are TRBV5-4 and TRBJ1-1; 7 bases align to TRBD1. Germline-derived CDR1 and CDR2 are SGHNT and YYREEE (reference sequence). The V and J ends lost 3 bases and 0 bases, in that order; junction bases with no gene match: 2. This CDR3 region has 14 residues. CDR3 coding DNA: TGTGCCAGCAGCTGGGACAGTATGAACACTGAAGCTTTCTTT. Its protein is CASSWDSMNTEAFF.

The V gene is TRBV29-1, the J gene TRBJ2-7, with 7 bases that match TRBD2. Germline V lookup: CDR1 SQVTM, CDR2 ANQGSEA. The CDR3 is 14 amino acids. After removal of 5 bases from V and 4 bases from J, the junction contained 11 bases not matched to a gene. As DNA, the CDR3 is TGCAGCGTTCAATCGTGGAGCGGGGTGTACGAGCAGTACTTC. Translated, it gives CSVQSWSGVYEQYF.

The rearrangement uses TRBV28 and TRBJ1-5; D is unclear. V dropped 6 bases and J dropped 1 base, with 13 bases sitting between them. The CDR3 runs 15 residues. Per germline, CDR1 MDHEN and CDR2 SYDVKM. The CDR3 nucleotides are TGTGCCAGCAGACTCGGAGGATTGAGCAATCAGCCCCAGCATTTT. Translated, it gives CASRLGGLSNQPQHF.

V is TRBV7-9 and J is TRBJ2-7; no clear D. The CDR3 is 13 residues long. Trimming took off 5 bases at V and 1 base at J, with 9 bases between the two ends. Germline loops: CDR1 SEHNR, CDR2 FQNEAQ (reference sequence). CDR3 in DNA: TGTGCCAGCAGCCTAGGTAATTCCTACGAGCAGTACTTC. Residues: CASSLGNSYEQYF.

The sample holds a few counts of this clone. The chain joins TRBV30 to TRBJ1-1; D might be TRBD1 (5 bases). The V end was cut by 1 base, the J end by 3 bases, with 12 bases between. Germline values: CDR1 GTSNPN, CDR2 SVGIG (reference sequence). The CDR3 contains 14 residues. The CDR3: CAWSGWGGDTEAFF. The CDR3 nucleotides are TGTGCCTGGAGTGGATGGGGAGGGGACACTGAAGCTTTCTTT.

This clone was observed a few times. This chain connects TRBV25-1 to TRBJ2-3; no clear D. The germline V and J ends were trimmed by 5 bases and 5 bases, with 8 bases remaining between them. This CDR3 contains 12 residues. Germline CDR1 MGHDK, CDR2 SYGVNS. The CDR3: CASSFRVDTQYF. CDR3 bases: TGTGCCAGCAGTTTTCGGGTAGATACGCAGTATTTT.

The chain couples TRBV4-1 to TRBJ2-7; 12 nucleotides line up with TRBD1. After removal of 3 bases from V and 4 bases from J, the junction contained 7 bases not matched to a gene. CDR1 is MGHRA, CDR2 YSYEKL, per germline. The length of the CDR3 is 16 residues. The chain's CDR3 is CASSHRGQGAVYEQYF. CDR3 nucleotide sequence: TGCGCCAGCAGCCACCGGGGACAGGGGGCAGTTTACGAGCAGTACTTC.

This clone was observed a handful of times. The chain has TRBV7-8 and TRBJ2-2; 11 bases line up with TRBD2. Germline V gene data show CDR1 as SGHVS and CDR2 as FQNEAQ. The V and J ends lost 6 bases and 3 bases, in that order; junction bases with no gene match: 9. The CDR3 runs 17 residues. The DNA for the CDR3 is TGTGCCAGCAGTCCACGAATAGCGGGGGGGTACACCGGGGAGCTGTTTTTT. This encodes CASSPRIAGGYTGELFF.